Each of the 9 T cell receptor beta chains below was sequenced from the same sample in a study of human versus mouse CDR3 diversity and MHC coevolution. Sequencing used immunoSEQ multiplex PCR; TCRdb keeps in-frame clones, though not all of them. The sample includes about 81,000 clones, around 93% seen only once; the top ten take around 1.3%. The sequencing sample was made of naive CD4+ T cells from blood. Indicated subset: CD45RO-negative CD62L-positive naive CD4 T cells. The receptors stem from a person aged 30 to 69 in good health.

The gene calls are TRBV4-3 and TRBJ2-5; weak D call: TRBD2 (5 bases). Trimming cost V 8 bases and J 0 bases, with 13 bases left between them. Germline CDR1 and CDR2: LGHNA and YSLEER. The CDR3 totals 14 residues. CDR3 sequence reads: CASGLPGYQETQYF. CDR3 coding DNA: TGCGCCAGCGGGCTTCCGGGGTACCAAGAGACCCAGTACTTC.

This sequence joins TRBV14 and TRBJ2-4, with 8 bases identical to TRBD2. V shed 2 bases, J shed 9 bases, and the junction held 15 bases outside the gene matches. The length of the CDR3 is 17 residues. Germline V lookup: CDR1 SGHDN, CDR2 FVKESK. Written as DNA, the CDR3 is TGTGCCAGCAGCCAAAAAGCGGGGGCCGGTTATATTGGCATTCAGTACTTC. The encoded protein is CASSQKAGAGYIGIQYF.

This chain joins TRBV5-6 and TRBJ1-4, with 9 bases identical to TRBD1. The trim removed 4 bases at V and 8 bases at J, leaving 9 bases unmatched. There are 15 residues in the CDR3. Germline CDR1 is SGHDT and CDR2 is YYEEEE. CDR3 loop: CASSLAGTGREKLFF. The CDR3 bases are TGTGCCAGCAGCCTCGCCGGGACAGGGCGGGAAAAACTGTTTTTT. Complete variable domain (other parts from reference TRBV5-6 and TRBJ1-4): DAGVTQSPTHLIKTRGQQVTLRCSPKSGHDTVSWYQQALGQGPQFIFQYYEEEERQRGNFPDRFSGHQFPNYSSELNVNALLLGDSALYLCASSLAGTGREKLFFGSGTQLSVL.

The rearrangement joins TRBV7-9 to TRBJ2-5, with 12 bases fitting TRBD1. The last part of the DNA fits TRBJ2-7 better; the J call may be wrong. CDR1 SEHNR and CDR2 FQNEAQ come from the germline V gene (reference sequence). The CDR3 extends over 15 amino acids. For the CDR3, the DNA is TGTGCCAGCAGCTTCGGGACAGGGGGCGCGTCCGAGCAGTACTTC. Amino acids: CASSFGTGGASEQYF.

The gene calls are TRBV18 and TRBJ1-1, with D possibly matching TRBD1 (6 bases). The CDR3 consists of 14 residues. Germline V gene lookup returns CDR1 KGHSH and CDR2 LQKENI. Trimming cost V 2 bases and J 6 bases, with 13 bases left between them. Here the CDR3 reads CASSPRAGDAEAFF. Written as DNA, the CDR3 is TGTGCCAGCTCACCAAGGGCAGGGGACGCTGAAGCTTTCTTT.

This rearrangement joins TRBV6-9 to TRBJ1-1, with 7 bases lining up with TRBD1. The V and J ends lost 7 bases and 0 bases, in that order; junction bases with no gene match: 8. CDR1 and CDR2 (germline): MNHGY, SVAAGI. The CDR3 is 15 amino acids. The CDR3, as DNA: TGTGCCAGCAAAATAACGGGACAGATGAACACTGAAGCTTTCTTT. It encodes CASKITGQMNTEAFF.

This clone was detected a few times. This rearrangement joins TRBV19 to TRBJ1-1; tentative D call: TRBD1 (5 bases). The germline V gene encodes CDR1 LNHDA and CDR2 SQIVND (reference sequence). The ends were cut back, 10 bases at V and 0 bases at J, with 12 bases in the middle. This CDR3 has 13 residues. The CDR3 bases are TGTGCCACCGCAGGGAATCTGAACACTGAAGCTTTCTTT. This codes for CATAGNLNTEAFF.

V gene TRBV7-2 combines with J gene TRBJ1-5; the D is unclear. The CDR3 runs 15 residues. Trimming pared 1 base from V and 4 bases from J, leaving 11 bases between. Germline V CDR1 and CDR2: SGHTA, FQGNSA. CDR3 amino acids: CASSLVEGENQPQHF. In DNA form, the CDR3 reads TGTGCCAGCAGCTTAGTCGAGGGAGAGAATCAGCCCCAGCATTTT.

The rearrangement links TRBV19 to TRBJ2-1, with 13 bases that match TRBD2. The CDR3 is 16 amino acids. The germline V gene has CDR1 LNHDA and CDR2 SQIVND (reference sequence). After removal of 9 bases from V and 6 bases from J, the junction contained 11 bases not matched to a gene. The CDR3 sequence: CASRTSGRLWGNEQFF. The DNA of the CDR3 is TGTGCCAGCCGGACTAGCGGGAGATTGTGGGGCAATGAGCAGTTCTTC.